This T cell receptor beta chain was identified during a study of cytomegalovirus exposure and HLA in healthy donors. Study-level results: Reportedly, HLA-A and HLA-B alleles of most subjects were accurately predicted from TCR beta. The study flagged approximately 180 TCR beta chains as cytomegalovirus-associated.

Concerning this clone itself: Antigen specificity is unknown.

The CDR3 length is 15 residues. V dropped 1 base and J dropped 6 bases, with 12 bases sitting between them. Germline-derived CDR1 and CDR2 are MGHRA and YSYEKL. Primers: 60 Vbeta forward and 13 Jbeta reverse. The method was immunoSEQ multiplex PCR; TCRdb's version includes in-frame clones alone and lacks a portion of them. The sample lists about 110,000 clones, around 75% occurring once. The TCR originated in a male donor in good health and CMV-seropositive. The source material was PBMCs. The chain carries TRBV4-1 and TRBJ2-2; D might be TRBD1 (6 bases). The CDR3 sequence: CASSQVQQGSGELFF. The CDR3 bases are TGCGCCAGCAGCCAAGTACAACAGGGCTCCGGGGAGCTGTTTTTT.